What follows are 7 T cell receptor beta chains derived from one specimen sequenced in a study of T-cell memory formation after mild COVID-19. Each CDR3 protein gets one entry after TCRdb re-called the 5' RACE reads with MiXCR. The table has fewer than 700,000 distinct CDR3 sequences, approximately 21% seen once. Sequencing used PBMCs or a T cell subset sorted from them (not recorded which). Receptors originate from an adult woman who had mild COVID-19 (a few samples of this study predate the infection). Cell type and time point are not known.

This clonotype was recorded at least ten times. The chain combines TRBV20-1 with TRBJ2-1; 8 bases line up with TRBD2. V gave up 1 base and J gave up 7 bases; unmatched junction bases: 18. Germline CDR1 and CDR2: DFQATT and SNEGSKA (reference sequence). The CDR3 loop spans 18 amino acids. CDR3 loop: CSARASLVPGGGPNEQFF. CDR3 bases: TGCAGTGCTAGAGCATCCCTCGTTCCTGGCGGGGGGCCTAATGAGCAGTTCTTC.

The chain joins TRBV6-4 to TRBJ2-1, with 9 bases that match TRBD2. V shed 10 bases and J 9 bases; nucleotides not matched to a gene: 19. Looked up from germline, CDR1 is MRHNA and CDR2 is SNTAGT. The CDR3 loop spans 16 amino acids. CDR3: CATRVSAGGHDPEQFF. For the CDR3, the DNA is TGTGCCACCCGAGTTTCCGCGGGGGGGCATGACCCTGAGCAGTTCTTC.

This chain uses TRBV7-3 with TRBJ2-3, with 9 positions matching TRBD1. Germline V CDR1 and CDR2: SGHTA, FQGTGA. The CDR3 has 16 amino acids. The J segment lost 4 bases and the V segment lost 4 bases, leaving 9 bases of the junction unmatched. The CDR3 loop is CASSYQGTGQADTQYF. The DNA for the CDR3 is TGTGCCAGCAGCTACCAAGGGACAGGGCAAGCAGATACGCAGTATTTT. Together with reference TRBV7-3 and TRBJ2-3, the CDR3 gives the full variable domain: GAGVSQTPSNKVTEKGKYVELRCDPISGHTALYWYRQSLGQGPEFLIYFQGTGAADDSGLPNDRFFAVRPEGSVSTLKIQRTERGDSAVYLCASSYQGTGQADTQYFGPGTRLTVL.

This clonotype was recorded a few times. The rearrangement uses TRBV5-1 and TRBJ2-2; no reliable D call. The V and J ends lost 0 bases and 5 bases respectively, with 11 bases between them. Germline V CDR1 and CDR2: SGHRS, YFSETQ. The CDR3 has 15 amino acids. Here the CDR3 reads CASSLDLSTTGELFF. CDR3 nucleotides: TGCGCCAGCAGCTTGGATTTATCTACTACCGGGGAGCTGTTTTTT. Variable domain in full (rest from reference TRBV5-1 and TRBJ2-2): KAGVTQTPRYLIKTRGQQVTLSCSPISGHRSVSWYQQTPGQGLQFLFEYFSETQRNKGNFPGRFSGRQFSNSRSEMNVSTLELGDSALYLCASSLDLSTTGELFFGEGSRLTVL.

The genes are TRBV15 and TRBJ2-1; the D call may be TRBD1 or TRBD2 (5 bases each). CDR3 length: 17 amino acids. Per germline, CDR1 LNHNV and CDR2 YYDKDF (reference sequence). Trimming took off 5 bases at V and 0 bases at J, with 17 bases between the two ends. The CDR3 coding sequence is TGTGCCACCAGCTCCCGGGACCTCTATAGCTCCTACAATGAGCAGTTCTTC. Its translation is CATSSRDLYSSYNEQFF.

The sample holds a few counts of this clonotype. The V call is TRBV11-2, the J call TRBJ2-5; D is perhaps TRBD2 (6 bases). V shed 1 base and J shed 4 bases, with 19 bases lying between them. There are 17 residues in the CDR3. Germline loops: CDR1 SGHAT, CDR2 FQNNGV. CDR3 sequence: CASSLAWMSLEGETQYF. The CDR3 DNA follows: TGTGCCAGCAGCTTAGCTTGGATGTCTCTGGAGGGAGAGACCCAGTACTTC.

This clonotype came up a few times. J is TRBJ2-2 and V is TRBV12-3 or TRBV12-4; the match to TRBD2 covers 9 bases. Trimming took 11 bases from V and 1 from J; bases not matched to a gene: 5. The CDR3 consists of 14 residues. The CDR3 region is CAAKRGENTGELFF. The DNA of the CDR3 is TGTGCCGCCAAGCGGGGGGAGAACACCGGGGAGCTGTTTTTT.